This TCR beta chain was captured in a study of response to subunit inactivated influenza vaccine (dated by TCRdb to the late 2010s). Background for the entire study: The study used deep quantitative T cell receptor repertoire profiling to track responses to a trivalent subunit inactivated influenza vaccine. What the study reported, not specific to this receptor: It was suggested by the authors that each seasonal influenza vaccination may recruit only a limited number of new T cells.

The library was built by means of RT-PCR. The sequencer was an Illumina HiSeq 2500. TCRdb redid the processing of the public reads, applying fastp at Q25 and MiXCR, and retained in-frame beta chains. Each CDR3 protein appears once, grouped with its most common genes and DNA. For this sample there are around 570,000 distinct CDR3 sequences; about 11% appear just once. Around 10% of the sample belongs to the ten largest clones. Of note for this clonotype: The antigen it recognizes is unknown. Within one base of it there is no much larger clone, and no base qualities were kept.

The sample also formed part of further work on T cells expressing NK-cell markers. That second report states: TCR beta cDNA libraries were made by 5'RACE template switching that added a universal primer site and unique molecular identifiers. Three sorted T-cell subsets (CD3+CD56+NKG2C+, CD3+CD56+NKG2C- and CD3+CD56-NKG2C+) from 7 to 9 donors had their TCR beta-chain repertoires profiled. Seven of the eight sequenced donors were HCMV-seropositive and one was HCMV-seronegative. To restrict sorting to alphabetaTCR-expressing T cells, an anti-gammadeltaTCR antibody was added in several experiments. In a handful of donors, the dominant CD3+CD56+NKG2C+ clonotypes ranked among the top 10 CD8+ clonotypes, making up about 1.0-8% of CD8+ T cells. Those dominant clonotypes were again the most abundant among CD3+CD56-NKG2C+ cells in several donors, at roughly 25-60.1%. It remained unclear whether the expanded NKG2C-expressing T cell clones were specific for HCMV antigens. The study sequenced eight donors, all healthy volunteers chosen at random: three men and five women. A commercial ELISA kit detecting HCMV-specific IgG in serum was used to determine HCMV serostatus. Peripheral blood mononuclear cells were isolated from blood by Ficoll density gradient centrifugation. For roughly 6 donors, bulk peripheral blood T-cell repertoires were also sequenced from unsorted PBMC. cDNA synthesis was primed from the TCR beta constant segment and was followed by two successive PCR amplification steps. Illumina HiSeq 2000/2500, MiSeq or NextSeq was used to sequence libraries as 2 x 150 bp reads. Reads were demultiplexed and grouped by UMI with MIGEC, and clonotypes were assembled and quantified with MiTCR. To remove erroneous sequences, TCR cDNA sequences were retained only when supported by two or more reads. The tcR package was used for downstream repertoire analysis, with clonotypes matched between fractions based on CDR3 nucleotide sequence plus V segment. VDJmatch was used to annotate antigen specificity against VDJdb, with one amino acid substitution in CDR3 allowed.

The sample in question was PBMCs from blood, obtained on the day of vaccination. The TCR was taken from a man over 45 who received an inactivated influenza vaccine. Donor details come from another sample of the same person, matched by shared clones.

CDR3 loop: CASRFRRGTGSINEQFF. The sequenced DNA: TGTGCCAGCAGGTTTCGCCGGGGGACAGGGTCAATCAATGAGCAGTTCTTC. The chain was built from TRBV7-9 and TRBJ2-1; TRBD1 fits 9 bases in the junction. At the junction V is shortened by 6 bases and J by 6 bases; bases outside the gene matches: 15. From the germline V gene (reference sequence), CDR1 is SEHNR and CDR2 is FQNEAQ. From cysteine to phenylalanine, the CDR3 is 17 amino acids long. Only the CDR3 DNA is retained, 51 bases long and in frame from the first base.